This T cell receptor (beta chain) is drawn from a study of blood T cell repertoires in COVID-19. Original methodology: Estimation of nucleated cell counts was performed using reference gene primer amplification. Profiling relied on immunoSEQ multiplex PCR, and the TCRdb table lists in-frame clones only, not all of them. D and trimming come from the DNA, and the V and J calls and clone size come from that table. Found here are over 150,000 clones, approximately 86% of them singletons; the top ten hold 1.1%. This CDR3 contains 11 residues. V was clipped by 2 bases and J by 4 bases, with 3 bases between them. Germline assignment: CDR1 SGHNT and CDR2 YYREEE (reference sequence).

The rearrangement links TRBV5-4 to TRBJ2-5; D gene unclear. The sequenced sample consisted of peripheral blood. This clonotype originated in a man aged 25 to 40 with acute or convalescent COVID-19. DNA of the CDR3: TGTGCCAGCAGCTTTAGAGAGACCCAGTACTTC. Its translation: CASSFRETQYF.